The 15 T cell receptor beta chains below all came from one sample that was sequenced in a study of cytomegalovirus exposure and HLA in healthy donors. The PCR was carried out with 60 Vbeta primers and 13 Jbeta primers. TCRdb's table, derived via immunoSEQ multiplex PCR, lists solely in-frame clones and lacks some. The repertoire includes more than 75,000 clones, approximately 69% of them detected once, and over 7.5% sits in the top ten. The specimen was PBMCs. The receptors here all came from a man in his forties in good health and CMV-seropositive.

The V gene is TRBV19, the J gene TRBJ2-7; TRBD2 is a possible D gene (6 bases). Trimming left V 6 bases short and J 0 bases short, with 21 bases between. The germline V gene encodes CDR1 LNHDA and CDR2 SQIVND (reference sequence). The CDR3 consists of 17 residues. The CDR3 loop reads CASSLVRDAGSSYEQYF. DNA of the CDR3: TGTGCCAGTAGCCTCGTTCGGGACGCGGGGAGCTCCTACGAGCAGTACTTC.

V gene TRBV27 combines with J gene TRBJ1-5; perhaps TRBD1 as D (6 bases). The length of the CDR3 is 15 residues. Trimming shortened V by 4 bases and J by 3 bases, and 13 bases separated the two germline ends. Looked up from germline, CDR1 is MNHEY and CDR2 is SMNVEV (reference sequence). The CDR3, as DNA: TGTGCCAGCAGTTACTCTACAGGGCACAATCAGCCCCAGCATTTT. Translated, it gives CASSYSTGHNQPQHF.

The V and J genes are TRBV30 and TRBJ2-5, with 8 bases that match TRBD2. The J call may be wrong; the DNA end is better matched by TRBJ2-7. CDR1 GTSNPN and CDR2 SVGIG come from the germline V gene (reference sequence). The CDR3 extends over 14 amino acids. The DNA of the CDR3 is TGTGCCTGGGGGACTCAGCGGGAGTCCTACGAGCAGTACTTC. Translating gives CAWGTQRESYEQYF.

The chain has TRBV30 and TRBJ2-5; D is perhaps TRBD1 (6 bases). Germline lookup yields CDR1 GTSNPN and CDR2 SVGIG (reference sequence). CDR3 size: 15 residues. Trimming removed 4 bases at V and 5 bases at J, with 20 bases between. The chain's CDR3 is CAWNRDITRGETQYF. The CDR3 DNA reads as TGTGCCTGGAACCGGGACATCACGAGGGGGGAGACCCAGTACTTC.

In nucleotides, the CDR3 is TGTGCCAGCAGTGACCCAGGGGATCGAGTTGGCTACACCTTC. This gives the protein CASSDPGDRVGYTF. The chain links TRBV28 to TRBJ1-2; weak D call: TRBD1 (6 bases). V dropped 5 bases and J dropped 7 bases, with 17 bases sitting between them. This CDR3 is built from 14 residues. CDR1 is MDHEN and CDR2 is SYDVKM in the germline V gene.

CDR3 coding DNA: TGTGCCAGCAGTACCCAGGGGCACGAGCAGTACTTC. Translating gives CASSTQGHEQYF. This chain connects TRBV6-6 to TRBJ2-7; D is possibly TRBD1 (6 bases). V lost 5 bases and J lost 5, with 10 bases in between. CDR1 and CDR2 (germline): MNHNY, SVGAGI (reference sequence). The CDR3 covers 12 residues.

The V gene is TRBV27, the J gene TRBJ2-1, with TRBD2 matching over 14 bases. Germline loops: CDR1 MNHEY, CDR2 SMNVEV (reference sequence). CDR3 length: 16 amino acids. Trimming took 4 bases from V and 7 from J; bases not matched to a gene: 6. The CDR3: CASSSGLAGVRNEQFF. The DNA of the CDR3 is TGTGCCAGCAGTTCGGGACTAGCGGGAGTACGAAATGAGCAGTTCTTC.

For the CDR3, the DNA is TGTGCCAGCAGTGTGCAGCAGGGGGAAAACTATGGCTACACCTTC. This codes for CASSVQQGENYGYTF. J is TRBJ1-2 and V is TRBV6-4, with 7 positions matching TRBD1. Germline CDR1 reads MRHNA; CDR2 reads SNTAGT. The CDR3 spans 15 residues. Trimming cost V 4 bases and J 2 bases; bases outside gene matches: 7.

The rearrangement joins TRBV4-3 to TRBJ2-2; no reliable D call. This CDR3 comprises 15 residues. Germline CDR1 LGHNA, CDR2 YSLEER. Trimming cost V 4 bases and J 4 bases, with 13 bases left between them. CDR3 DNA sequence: TGCGCCAGCAGCCTCACCGACTCGGGCACCGGGGAGCTGTTTTTT. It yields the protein CASSLTDSGTGELFF.

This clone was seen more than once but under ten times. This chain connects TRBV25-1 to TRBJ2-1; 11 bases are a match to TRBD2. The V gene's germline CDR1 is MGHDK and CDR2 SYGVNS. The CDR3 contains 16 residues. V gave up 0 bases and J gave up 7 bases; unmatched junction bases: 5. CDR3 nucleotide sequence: TGTGCCAGCAGTGAATACCGACTAGCGGGGTTGAATGAGCAGTTCTTC. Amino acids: CASSEYRLAGLNEQFF.

CDR3 in amino acids: CASSVGRIPGPLHF. The CDR3 coding sequence is TGTGCCAGCAGTGTGGGGAGGATCCCCGGCCCCCTCCACTTT. The chain combines TRBV2 with TRBJ1-6; D is ambiguous. V was clipped by 4 bases and J by 13 bases, with 17 bases between them. CDR1 and CDR2 from the germline V gene are SNHLY and FYNNEI. This CDR3 is 14 amino acids long.

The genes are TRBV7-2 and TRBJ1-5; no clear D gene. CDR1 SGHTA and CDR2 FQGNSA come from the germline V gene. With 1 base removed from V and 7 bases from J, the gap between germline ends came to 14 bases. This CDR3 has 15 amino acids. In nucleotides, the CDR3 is TGTGCCAGCAGCTTAGTTGCGGAGGGAAGACAGCCCCAGCATTTT. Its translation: CASSLVAEGRQPQHF.

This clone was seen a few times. The CDR3 DNA reads TGTGCCAGTAGTATAACTGGGGCAAAAGATCAGCCCCAGCATTTT. Protein sequence: CASSITGAKDQPQHF. This sequence joins TRBV19 and TRBJ1-5; D possibly corresponds to TRBD1 (5 bases). The CDR3 totals 15 residues. Germline lookup yields CDR1 LNHDA and CDR2 SQIVND (reference sequence). V was cut by 2 bases and J by 5 bases, with 13 bases left in between.

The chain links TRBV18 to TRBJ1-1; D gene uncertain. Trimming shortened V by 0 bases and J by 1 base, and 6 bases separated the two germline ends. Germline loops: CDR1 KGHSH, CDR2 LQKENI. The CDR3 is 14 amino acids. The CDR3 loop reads CASSPPIANTEAFF. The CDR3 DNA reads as TGTGCCAGCTCACCACCGATAGCGAACACTGAAGCTTTCTTT.

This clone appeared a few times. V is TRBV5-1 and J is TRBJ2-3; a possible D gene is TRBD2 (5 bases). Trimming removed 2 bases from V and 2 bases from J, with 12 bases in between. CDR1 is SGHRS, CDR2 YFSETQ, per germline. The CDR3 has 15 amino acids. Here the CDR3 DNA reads TGCGCCAGCAGCTTCAATATGGACTCCACAGATACGCAGTATTTT. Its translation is CASSFNMDSTDTQYF.